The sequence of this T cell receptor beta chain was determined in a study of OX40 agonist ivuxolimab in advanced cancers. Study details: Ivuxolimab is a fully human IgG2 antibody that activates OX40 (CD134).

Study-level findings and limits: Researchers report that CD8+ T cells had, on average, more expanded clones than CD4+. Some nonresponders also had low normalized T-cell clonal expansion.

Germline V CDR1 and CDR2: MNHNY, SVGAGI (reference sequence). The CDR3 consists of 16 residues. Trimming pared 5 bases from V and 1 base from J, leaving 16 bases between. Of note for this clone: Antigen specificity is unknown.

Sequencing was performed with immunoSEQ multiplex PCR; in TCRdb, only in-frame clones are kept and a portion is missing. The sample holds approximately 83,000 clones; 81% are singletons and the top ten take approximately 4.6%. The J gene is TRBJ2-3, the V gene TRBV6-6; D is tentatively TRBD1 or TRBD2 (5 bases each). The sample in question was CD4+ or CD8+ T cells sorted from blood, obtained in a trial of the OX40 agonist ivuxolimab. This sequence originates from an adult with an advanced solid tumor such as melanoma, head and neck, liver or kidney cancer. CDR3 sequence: CASSTTLVGGTDTQYF. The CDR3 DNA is TGTGCCAGCAGTACCACCCTAGTGGGGGGCACAGATACGCAGTATTTT.